A single sample is the source of the 32 T cell receptor beta chains below, sequenced in a study of vaccination and CD4 T cells after COVID-19. With the Oncomine TCR Beta short-read assay, DNA from cultured CD4+ T cells was sequenced. TCRdb reanalysed the PCR reads using MiXCR and keeps one entry per CDR3 protein. Seen here are about 8,500 distinct CDR3 sequences, roughly a fifth observed once, and the top ten hold 20% to 25%. Their specific antigens are unknown. Regarding treatment: roughly 10-day PBMC culture with coronavirus spike peptide pools or control peptides (ViraFEST assay). This sample comprised CD4+ T cells from blood, cultured in vitro, obtained after SARS-CoV-2 vaccination. Source of these receptors: a human donor who had recovered from COVID-19.

This clonotype has more than one count but fewer than ten. The chain carries TRBV28 and TRBJ1-2; no clear D gene. Germline V gene sequence: CDR1 MDHEN, CDR2 SYDVKM. The CDR3 extends over 13 amino acids. V dropped 6 bases and J dropped 10 bases, with 18 bases sitting between them. The CDR3 protein is CASSRTVLASYTF. The DNA for the CDR3 is TGTGCCAGCAGCCGGACGGTTTTGGCCTCCTACACCTTC.

This clonotype was found a few times. The chain carries TRBV11-3 and TRBJ2-1; D may be TRBD2 (6 bases). V lost 1 base and J 6 bases, leaving 13 bases between the germline ends. Germline CDR1 reads SGHNT; CDR2 reads YENEEA. The CDR3 length is 15 residues. CDR3 nucleotide sequence: TGTGCCAGCAGCTTAGTCCGGGACTTGCTCAATGAGCAGTTCTTC. Translating it yields CASSLVRDLLNEQFF.

V usage is TRBV6-5 and J usage is TRBJ2-3; D may be TRBD2 (7 bases). With 0 bases removed from V and 4 bases from J, the gap between germline ends came to 17 bases. The CDR3 contains 17 residues. Per germline, CDR1 MNHEY and CDR2 SVGAGI. CDR3 in amino acids: CASSYSVGGAGADTQYF. The CDR3 DNA reads as TGTGCCAGCAGTTACTCGGTGGGGGGCGCGGGGGCAGATACGCAGTATTTT.

Comments on this clonotype: A junction end diverges from the germline sequence, so it may reflect a read error. The rearrangement uses TRBV11-3 and TRBJ2-2, with 11 bases that match TRBD1. This CDR3 is built from 16 residues. CDR1 and CDR2 from the germline V gene are SGHNT and YENEEA. CDR3 sequence: CAGSPGQGANTGELFF. The CDR3 DNA sequence: TGTGCCGGCAGCCCGGGACAGGGGGCGAACACCGGGGAGCTGTTTTTT.

This clonotype showed up just a few times. The chain uses TRBV20-1 and TRBJ2-5; 8 nucleotides align to TRBD2. J gave up 1 base and V 2 bases, and 6 bases lay outside the gene matches. The CDR3 consists of 15 residues. Germline assignment: CDR1 DFQATT and CDR2 SNEGSKA (reference sequence). The CDR3 here is CSARSGGGIQETQYF. DNA for the CDR3: TGCAGTGCTAGATCGGGCGGGGGGATCCAAGAGACCCAGTACTTC.

There are a few counts of this clonotype. This sequence joins TRBV28 and TRBJ1-1; D gene unclear. V was trimmed by 5 bases and J by 10 bases, leaving 20 bases between them. Germline lookup yields CDR1 MDHEN and CDR2 SYDVKM. CDR3 length: 14 residues. The CDR3 loop reads CASSSPSVYSRAFF. The CDR3 DNA reads TGTGCCAGCAGTAGCCCCTCGGTTTACTCACGAGCTTTCTTT. The variable domain in full, completed from reference TRBV28 and TRBJ1-1, reads DVKVTQSSRYLVKRTGEKVFLECVQDMDHENMFWYRQDPGLGLRLIYFSYDVKMKEKGDIPEGYSVSREKKERFSLILESASTNQTSMYLCASSSPSVYSRAFFGQGTRLTVV.

CDR3: CASSYLGGASANYGYTF. The CDR3 DNA is TGTGCCAGCAGTTACCTCGGAGGGGCCTCTGCTAACTATGGCTACACCTTC. The chain joins TRBV6-5 to TRBJ1-2; D is perhaps TRBD1 (5 bases). Trimming cost V 2 bases and J 0 bases, with 16 bases left between them. The CDR3 runs 17 residues. Germline loops: CDR1 MNHEY, CDR2 SVGAGI.

Within the sample, this clonotype is medium-sized. The chain is built from TRBV6-1 and TRBJ2-3; the D is unclear. V was clipped by 1 base and J by 1 base, with 9 bases between them. The germline V gene has CDR1 MNHNS and CDR2 SASEGT. The CDR3 totals 15 residues. This CDR3 is CASSEGGTGTDTQYF. CDR3 nucleotides: TGTGCCAGCAGTGAAGGAGGCACCGGCACAGATACGCAGTATTTT.

In this sample, this clonotype turned up a few times. This chain links TRBV6-5 with TRBJ1-1; 12 bases fit TRBD1. This CDR3 contains 17 residues. The V gene end was trimmed by 4 bases and the J gene end by 4 bases; junction bases not matched to a gene: 10. The germline V gene encodes CDR1 MNHEY and CDR2 SVGAGI. The CDR3 DNA sequence: TGTGCCAGCAGTTCCGGGACAGGGGGCCGGTGGGGCACTGAAGCTTTCTTT. Translated, it gives CASSSGTGGRWGTEAFF.

This clonotype was counted between two and nine times. This chain uses TRBV24-1 with TRBJ2-1; D is ambiguous. This CDR3 is built from 17 residues. With 3 bases removed from V and 4 bases from J, the gap between germline ends came to 18 bases. Germline V gene data show CDR1 as KGHDR and CDR2 as SFDVKD. Here the CDR3 DNA reads TGTGCCACCAGTGATCCTGGCCAGGAACCTTCGTACAATGAGCAGTTCTTC. Translated: CATSDPGQEPSYNEQFF.

V usage is TRBV6-5 and J usage is TRBJ1-5, with no clear D. The V end lost 0 bases, the J end lost 4 bases, and 10 bases lay between the germline ends. Germline assignment: CDR1 MNHEY and CDR2 SVGAGI. The CDR3 loop spans 15 amino acids. CDR3 residues: CASSYSGKQNQPQHF. For the CDR3, the DNA is TGTGCCAGCAGTTACTCTGGGAAACAAAATCAGCCCCAGCATTTT.

In this sample, this clonotype is medium-sized. The CDR3 region is CASSWTSGGAETQYF. The CDR3 DNA reads TGTGCCAGCAGTTGGACTAGCGGGGGGGCAGAGACCCAGTACTTC. V and J are TRBV6-2 or TRBV6-3 and TRBJ2-5; 15 positions agree with TRBD2. Germline assignment: CDR1 MNHEY and CDR2 SVGEGT. This CDR3 is 15 amino acids long. The ends lost 4 bases at V and 4 bases at J; junction bases unmatched: 1.

Notes on this clonotype: Possible read error: a much larger clone is one base away. The chain joins TRBV7-2 to TRBJ2-2, with D maybe TRBD1 (5 bases). CDR3 size: 13 residues. Germline assignment: CDR1 SGHTA and CDR2 FQGNSA. V lost 4 bases, J lost 7 bases, and 10 bases lay in between. CDR3 loop: CASSSGWDGELFF. The CDR3, as DNA: TGTGCCAGCAGCTCAGGGTGGGACGGGGAGCTGTTTTTT. Using reference TRBV7-2 and TRBJ2-2 for the parts outside the CDR3, the full variable domain is GAGVSQSPSNKVTEKGKDVELRCDPISGHTALYWYRQSLGQGLEFLIYFQGNSAPDKSGLPSDRFSAERTGGSVSTLTIQRTQQEDSAVYLCASSSGWDGELFFGEGSRLTVL.

J is TRBJ2-7 and V is TRBV20-1; TRBD2 agrees at 14 bases. The CDR3 runs 19 residues. V dropped 4 bases and J dropped 3; count of bases not matched to a gene: 17. The germline gives CDR1 DFQATT, CDR2 SNEGSKA (reference sequence). This chain's CDR3 is CSANRLGKGLAGAGYEQYF. Written as DNA, the CDR3 is TGCAGTGCTAACCGATTGGGGAAGGGACTAGCGGGAGCCGGCTACGAGCAGTACTTC.

The chain has TRBV10-1 and TRBJ1-2; D possibly corresponds to TRBD1 (6 bases). The CDR3 has 15 amino acids. V was trimmed by 0 bases and J by 5 bases, leaving 13 bases between them. The germline V gene has CDR1 WNHNN and CDR2 SYGVQD (reference sequence). The chain's CDR3 is CASSESTGGYYGYTF. Here the CDR3 DNA reads TGCGCCAGCAGTGAGTCCACGGGGGGCTATTATGGCTACACCTTC.

By share, this clonotype ranks as medium-sized. J is TRBJ1-2 and V is TRBV7-2; TRBD1 might be the D (5 bases). In germline, CDR1 is SGHTA, CDR2 FQGNSA. Trimming pared 1 base from V and 4 bases from J, leaving 10 bases between. This CDR3 comprises 14 residues. The CDR3 DNA sequence: TGTGCCAGCAGCTTAGATTCAGGGACCTATGGCTACACCTTC. Amino acids: CASSLDSGTYGYTF. Based on the CDR3 plus reference TRBV7-2 and TRBJ1-2, the full variable domain is GAGVSQSPSNKVTEKGKDVELRCDPISGHTALYWYRQSLGQGLEFLIYFQGNSAPDKSGLPSDRFSAERTGGSVSTLTIQRTQQEDSAVYLCASSLDSGTYGYTFGSGTRLTVV.

This clonotype was observed a single time. This may come from a read error, since a much larger clone is one base off. Since no conserved phenylalanine or tryptophan closes the CDR3, a read error is the likely cause. This rearrangement joins TRBV27 to TRBJ2-5; 10 bases map to TRBD1. Trimming cost V 1 base and J 5 bases; bases outside gene matches: 4. Per germline, CDR1 MNHEY and CDR2 SMNVEV (reference sequence). This CDR3 is built from 15 residues. The CDR3 nucleotides read TGTGCCAGCAGTTTATTGGGACAGGGGATGGAGACCCAGTACTTG. It is translated as CASSLLGQGMETQYL.

This clonotype showed up just a few times. This chain connects TRBV2 to TRBJ2-5; 10 bases are a match to TRBD2. Unmatched junction bases numbered 9, after V lost 6 bases and J lost 2 bases. The germline V gene has CDR1 SNHLY and CDR2 FYNNEI. The CDR3 has 16 amino acids. The CDR3 protein is CASRGSSGRTQETQYF. CDR3 sequence (DNA): TGTGCCAGCAGGGGGTCTAGCGGGAGAACACAAGAGACCCAGTACTTC. The whole variable domain, filled in from reference TRBV2 and TRBJ2-5, reads EPEVTQTPSHQVTQMGQEVILRCVPISNHLYFYWYRQILGQKVEFLVSFYNNEISEKSEIFDDQFSVERPDGSNFTLKIRSTKLEDSAMYFCASRGSSGRTQETQYFGPGTRLLVL.

This clonotype turned up a few times. The V call is TRBV27, the J call TRBJ2-1; maybe TRBD1 (6 bases). From germline, CDR1 is MNHEY and CDR2 SMNVEV (reference sequence). The CDR3 length is 15 residues. V lost 2 bases and J 0 bases, leaving 8 bases between the germline ends. CDR3 sequence reads: CASSLRDTSYNEQFF. Here the CDR3 DNA reads TGTGCCAGCAGTTTAAGGGACACCTCCTACAATGAGCAGTTCTTC.

The J gene is TRBJ2-2, the V gene TRBV2; TRBD1 is a possible D gene (5 bases). Trimming removed 8 bases at V and 4 bases at J, with 11 bases between. This CDR3 region has 13 residues. Germline V gene sequence: CDR1 SNHLY, CDR2 FYNNEI. CDR3 sequence: CASRQNPTGELFF. The CDR3 nucleotides are TGTGCCAGCCGACAGAACCCCACCGGGGAGCTGTTTTTT.

This sequence joins TRBV12-3 or TRBV12-4 and TRBJ1-5; the D gene is possibly TRBD1 (6 bases). V lost 6 bases and J lost 6, with 15 bases in between. The length of the CDR3 is 14 residues. The CDR3, as DNA: TGTGCCAGCAGCGCCAAACAACAGGGTCAGCCCCAGCATTTT. Translated, it gives CASSAKQQGQPQHF.

This clonotype was detected a few times. The chain employs TRBV11-1 and TRBJ2-3, with 8 bases lining up with TRBD2. The V and J ends lost 5 bases and 2 bases, in that order; junction bases with no gene match: 9. The germline gives CDR1 SGHAT, CDR2 FQDESV (reference sequence). The length of the CDR3 is 16 residues. CDR3 DNA sequence: TGTGCCAGCAGCCGGGGGGGTTTGGCTACCACAGATACGCAGTATTTT. It yields the protein CASSRGGLATTDTQYF.

V usage is TRBV9 and J usage is TRBJ1-1, with 11 bases identical to TRBD1. The V gene's germline CDR1 is SGDLS and CDR2 YYNGEE. The CDR3 extends over 15 amino acids. The J segment lost 4 bases and the V segment lost 4 bases, leaving 6 bases of the junction unmatched. The CDR3 is CASSPDGTGGTEAFF. CDR3 sequence (DNA): TGTGCCAGCAGCCCAGACGGGACAGGGGGCACTGAAGCTTTCTTT.

This clonotype was seen only a few times. This chain uses TRBV4-3 with TRBJ1-1; D is undetermined. Germline CDR1 is LGHNA and CDR2 is YSLEER. Trimming pared 8 bases from V and 0 bases from J, leaving 10 bases between. The CDR3 sequence is 13 residues long. CDR3 region: CASQSGMNTEAFF. The CDR3 DNA is TGCGCCAGCCAGTCAGGCATGAACACTGAAGCTTTCTTT.

This chain joins TRBV6-5 and TRBJ2-2; tentatively, D is TRBD1 (5 bases). V was cut by 0 bases and J by 0 bases, with 14 bases left in between. The germline V gene encodes CDR1 MNHEY and CDR2 SVGAGI. The CDR3 runs to 18 residues. For the CDR3, the DNA is TGTGCCAGCAGTTACTCAAGCCCAGGGTCCGCGAACACCGGGGAGCTGTTTTTT. Protein product: CASSYSSPGSANTGELFF.

This sequence joins TRBV2 and TRBJ2-7; TRBD1 agrees at 8 bases. Germline-derived CDR1 and CDR2 are SNHLY and FYNNEI. V was pared by 7 bases and J by 7 bases, with 9 bases of the junction left unmatched. The CDR3 has 13 amino acids. CDR3 residues: CASTKDRVGEQYF. CDR3 nucleotide sequence: TGTGCCAGCACAAAGGACAGGGTGGGGGAGCAGTACTTC.

V and J are TRBV18 and TRBJ2-3, with 9 bases matching TRBD1. This CDR3 region has 15 residues. V lost 3 bases to trimming and J lost 1 base; unmatched junction nucleotides: 2. Germline CDR1 is KGHSH and CDR2 is LQKENI. The CDR3 protein is CASSPWTGGTDTQYF. In nucleotides, the CDR3 is TGTGCCAGCTCACCCTGGACAGGGGGCACAGATACGCAGTATTTT.

Judged by abundance, this clonotype is medium-sized (0.01 to 0.1%). V and J are TRBV20-1 and TRBJ1-5, with 9 bases matching TRBD1. The CDR3 is 14 amino acids. V lost 5 bases, J lost 6 bases, and 8 bases stayed unmatched. The germline gives CDR1 DFQATT, CDR2 SNEGSKA (reference sequence). In DNA form, the CDR3 reads TGCAGTGCTCCGGGACAGGGAGTTGGTCAGCCCCAGCATTTT. Translation gives CSAPGQGVGQPQHF.

This clonotype is classed as medium-sized. This chain joins TRBV20-1 and TRBJ2-5; 9 positions match TRBD2. CDR3 length equals 14 residues. V trimming: 6 bases; J trimming: 3 bases; junction bases outside the gene matches: 8. The germline gives CDR1 DFQATT, CDR2 SNEGSKA (reference sequence). This CDR3 reads CSATTSGPKETQYF. For the CDR3, the DNA is TGCAGTGCCACGACTAGCGGCCCTAAAGAGACCCAGTACTTC.

This clonotype turned up a few times. The CDR3 bases are TGCAGTGCTGGGGACAGGCGGAACACTGAAGCTTTCTTT. This encodes CSAGDRRNTEAFF. The chain is built from TRBV20-1 and TRBJ1-1; 8 bases are a match to TRBD1. Germline CDR1 DFQATT, CDR2 SNEGSKA (reference sequence). This CDR3 spans 13 amino acids. Losses at the gene ends were 5 bases for V and 1 base for J; bases not matched to a gene: 3.

By proportion, this clonotype is medium-sized. The CDR3 loop reads CATGEYPSTDTQYF. The CDR3 DNA is TGTGCCACTGGGGAATACCCTAGCACAGATACGCAGTATTTT. This rearrangement joins TRBV27 to TRBJ2-3; D gene unclear. V lost 10 bases to trimming and J lost 0 bases, with 14 bases between them. CDR1 MNHEY and CDR2 SMNVEV come from the germline V gene (reference sequence). CDR3 length: 14 amino acids.

This clonotype has a handful of counts. The V call is TRBV7-2, the J call TRBJ2-1; 7 positions agree with TRBD1. The germline CDR1 and CDR2 sequences are SGHTA and FQGNSA. Trimming at V came to 5 bases and at J to 3 bases, leaving 4 bases not matched to a gene. CDR3 length: 14 residues. The CDR3: CASSPRTGYNEQFF. The CDR3 coding sequence is TGTGCCAGCAGCCCTCGGACAGGCTACAATGAGCAGTTCTTC.